These 9 T cell receptor beta chains originate from one sample sequenced in a study of T cell responses to AZD1222 COVID-19 vaccine. Here immunoSEQ multiplex PCR was the method, and the copy in TCRdb shows in-frame clones only, minus some. The sample gives 130,000 to 150,000 clones, around nine tenths of which show up once; 5.2% is in the top ten. Sequencing used peripheral blood, obtained on day 0 of AZD1222 vaccination. The receptors derive from an adult in good health.

The chain combines TRBV7-3 with TRBJ2-3; 10 bases line up with TRBD2. Per the germline V gene, CDR1 is SGHTA and CDR2 is FQGTGA. V lost 4 bases and J lost 1; bases outside the gene matches: 11. The CDR3 has 18 amino acids. The CDR3 nucleotides are TGTGCCAGCAGCTCCCGGGGAGCGGGAGGGCCGGGCACAGATACGCAGTATTTT. This sequence encodes CASSSRGAGGPGTDTQYF.

The J gene is TRBJ2-7, the V gene TRBV19; D gene unclear. CDR1 and CDR2 from the germline V gene are LNHDA and SQIVND (reference sequence). V was pared by 4 bases and J by 2 bases, with 9 bases between. This CDR3 region has 13 residues. This chain's CDR3 is CASSTSITYEQYF. The CDR3, as DNA: TGTGCCAGTAGTACTTCGATTACCTACGAGCAGTACTTC.

This sequence joins TRBV10-3 and TRBJ1-2, with 8 bases that match TRBD1. The CDR3 is made up of 12 amino acids. The V and J ends lost 6 bases and 7 bases, in that order; junction bases with no gene match: 4. CDR1 and CDR2 (germline): ENHRY, SYGVKD. The CDR3 nucleotides read TGTGCCATCAGGGGACAGGCTCCTGGCTACACCTTC. Protein sequence: CAIRGQAPGYTF.

V is TRBV5-1 and J is TRBJ2-1, with 8 bases lining up with TRBD2. The CDR3 runs to 16 residues. Trimming cost V 4 bases and J 7 bases; bases outside gene matches: 13. Germline V lookup: CDR1 SGHRS, CDR2 YFSETQ. CDR3 DNA: TGCGCCAGCAGCCCCTCCTCGGGGGGGCCGGGAAATGAGCAGTTCTTC. The encoded protein is CASSPSSGGPGNEQFF.

The DNA for the CDR3 is TGCGCCAGCAGCCAAGATCTTGCCCAGACTGAAGCTTTCTTT. Encoded protein: CASSQDLAQTEAFF. The chain combines TRBV4-3 with TRBJ1-1, with no clear D. CDR3 length: 14 residues. Germline CDR1 reads LGHNA; CDR2 reads YSLEER. Trimming cost V 0 bases and J 5 bases, with 10 bases left between them.

This rearrangement joins TRBV6-2 or TRBV6-3 to TRBJ2-5; D is possibly TRBD2 (8 bases). V shed 4 bases and J shed 9 bases, with 21 bases lying between them. The CDR3 runs 15 residues. Germline CDR1 MNHEY, CDR2 SVGEGT. Written as DNA, the CDR3 is TGTGCCAGCAGTTTAGAGGGGGCCTTCGGGAGGGCCCAGTACTTC. It codes for CASSLEGAFGRAQYF.

This clone has a single count. The chain carries TRBV2 and TRBJ2-4; D not resolved. The CDR3 totals 17 residues. Trimming shortened V by 4 bases and J by 0 bases, and 16 bases separated the two germline ends. CDR1 and CDR2 from the germline V gene are SNHLY and FYNNEI. CDR3 nucleotides: TGTGCCAGCAGTGTTGGTATGACGGTGCTAGCCAAAAACATTCAGTACTTC. This gives the protein CASSVGMTVLAKNIQYF.

The V and J genes are TRBV28 and TRBJ1-1, with 7 bases matching TRBD1. J gave up 4 bases and V 10 bases, and 3 bases lay outside the gene matches. The CDR3 is made up of 11 amino acids. Looked up from germline, CDR1 is MDHEN and CDR2 is SYDVKM. This CDR3 is CATDRVTEAFF. CDR3 coding DNA: TGTGCCACCGACAGGGTCACTGAAGCTTTCTTT. The full variable domain, completed using reference TRBV28 and TRBJ1-1, is DVKVTQSSRYLVKRTGEKVFLECVQDMDHENMFWYRQDPGLGLRLIYFSYDVKMKEKGDIPEGYSVSREKKERFSLILESASTNQTSMYLCATDRVTEAFFGQGTRLTVV.

The V call is TRBV9, the J call TRBJ1-2; no reliable D call. Trimming pared 0 bases from V and 8 bases from J, leaving 8 bases between. The germline gives CDR1 SGDLS, CDR2 YYNGEE. The CDR3 has 12 residues. The CDR3 here is CASSVGGKGYTF. In DNA form, the CDR3 reads TGTGCCAGCAGCGTAGGCGGGAAAGGCTACACCTTC.